By its share, the clone carrying this TCR beta chain is medium-sized. CDR3 size: 14 residues. The V gene lost 3 bases and the J gene lost 0 bases, with 9 bases spanning the gap. CDR1 SGHTA and CDR2 FQGNSA come from the germline V gene. The sample belongs to a study of CDR3 diversity in severe acne. TCRdb called the PCR reads again in MiXCR, with one record for every CDR3 protein. Of about 84,000 distinct CDR3 sequences in the sample, 51% were seen once. This chain uses TRBV7-2 with TRBJ2-7; D unresolved. Material for sequencing was blood. The clonotype originates from a male donor in good health, without acne. As DNA, the CDR3 is TGTGCCAGCAGCTTGGACGCGAGCTCCTACGAGCAGTACTTC. This encodes CASSLDASSYEQYF. Complete variable domain (other parts from reference TRBV7-2 and TRBJ2-7): GAGVSQSPSNKVTEKGKDVELRCDPISGHTALYWYRQSLGQGLEFLIYFQGNSAPDKSGLPSDRFSAERTGGSVSTLTIQRTQQEDSAVYLCASSLDASSYEQYFGPGTRLTVT.